The rows below give T cell receptor beta chains drawn from one sample of a study of graft-versus-host responses after intestinal transplantation. TCRdb's copy holds only in-frame clones and misses some; the assay was immunoSEQ multiplex PCR. The data contain 70,000 to 95,000 clones, 90% to 95% of them seen just once; the ten biggest clones take up 0.95% to 1.3%. These receptors have no identified antigens. Here the sequenced sample was unstimulated CD8+ T cells sorted from spleen or lymph node cells, taken before transplant. These receptors came from a human donor who was the organ donor for an intestinal transplant. Both conserved end residues are part of each CDR3. A D gene is named only where the DNA matches it firmly. Clone size is not always given. Where it is, it says once, few, many or a class for expanded clones.

CDR3 protein | CDR3 DNA | clone size | V gene | D gene | J gene
CASSQGRSTSPYEQYF | TGCGCCAGCAGCCAAGGCCGTTCGACTAGCCCATACGAGCAGTACTTC | - | TRBV4-3 | TRBD2 | TRBJ2-7
CASSLLARTDVADTQYF | TGTGCCAGCAGCCTCCTGGCGCGGACAGACGTGGCAGATACGCAGTATTTT | - | TRBV5-4 | - | TRBJ2-3
CSARRGGTEAFF | TGCAGCGCTCGACGGGGAGGGACTGAAGCTTTCTTT | - | TRBV29-1 | - | TRBJ1-1
CASSLSLVAGYEQYF | TGTGCCAGCAGTTTATCTCTGGTAGCGGGCTACGAGCAGTACTTC | - | TRBV28 | TRBD2 | TRBJ2-7
CASRFQGANYGYTF | TGTGCCAGCAGATTTCAGGGTGCTAACTATGGCTACACCTTC | - | TRBV6-5 | - | TRBJ1-2
CASHPPAGLLDEQFF | TGTGCCAGCCACCCCCCCGCTGGACTTCTCGATGAGCAGTTCTTC | once | TRBV11-2 | - | TRBJ2-1
CASIREAYGIDTQYF | TGTGCCAGCATACGTGAAGCCTACGGGATAGATACGCAGTATTTT | - | TRBV2 | - | TRBJ2-3
CASSPTGVYEQYF | TGTGCCAGCAGCCCTACAGGGGTCTACGAGCAGTACTTC | - | TRBV6-5 | TRBD1 | TRBJ2-7
CASSGDRGTQYF | TGTGCCAGCAGTGGGGATCGGGGGACCCAGTACTTC | - | TRBV6-5 | - | TRBJ2-5
CASSEALFDTQYF | TGTGCCAGCAGTGAAGCCCTCTTCGATACGCAGTATTTT | once | TRBV2 | - | TRBJ2-3
CASSRTGPSYEQYF | TGTGCCAGCAGTCGGACAGGGCCCTCCTACGAGCAGTACTTC | - | TRBV28 | TRBD1 | TRBJ2-7
CAWGTGGYTGELFF | TGTGCCTGGGGGACAGGGGGCTACACCGGGGAGCTGTTTTTT | - | TRBV30 | TRBD1 | TRBJ2-2
CASSETSGSPGKYNEQFF | TGTGCCAGCAGCGAGACTAGCGGGAGTCCAGGTAAGTACAATGAGCAGTTCTTC | - | TRBV21-1 | - | TRBJ2-1
CASSPTGLYNEQFF | TGTGCCAGCAGCCCGACAGGTCTATACAATGAGCAGTTCTTC | - | TRBV5-6 | - | TRBJ2-1
CASSFTGYEQYF | TGTGCCAGCAGCTTTACGGGTTACGAGCAGTACTTC | - | TRBV7-9 | - | TRBJ2-7
CASSLVGFSNQPQHF | TGTGCCAGCAGCTTAGTCGGTTTTAGCAATCAGCCCCAGCATTTT | - | TRBV5-8 | - | TRBJ1-5
CASSWGQGIYNEQFF | TGTGCCAGCAGCTGGGGACAGGGGATCTACAATGAGCAGTTCTTC | - | TRBV11-2 | TRBD1 | TRBJ2-1
CASSYGQYNEQFF | TGTGCCAGCAGCTACGGACAGTACAATGAGCAGTTCTTC | - | TRBV7-9 | - | TRBJ2-1
CATSRDGEGAFF | TGTGCCACCAGCAGAGATGGGGAGGGAGCTTTCTTT | - | TRBV15 | - | TRBJ1-1
CASSLTGTTEKLFF | TGTGCCAGCAGCTTAACAGGGACAACCGAAAAACTGTTTTTT | - | TRBV7-9 | - | TRBJ1-4
CASSQDPRVSGANVLTF | TGTGCCAGCAGCCAAGATCCTCGAGTGTCTGGGGCCAACGTCCTGACTTTC | - | TRBV4-2 | - | TRBJ2-6
CASSQGVVSGELFF | TGTGCCAGCAGCCAAGGCGTAGTTTCTGGGGAGCTGTTTTTT | few | TRBV4-2 | - | TRBJ2-2
CASSPRGTDTQYF | TGTGCCAGCAGCCCTCGGGGGACAGATACGCAGTATTTT | - | TRBV13 | - | TRBJ2-3
CASSVPRAVNTDTQYF | TGTGCCAGCAGTGTACCCAGGGCCGTCAACACAGATACGCAGTATTTT | - | TRBV6-1 | - | TRBJ2-3
CASSLRDNTYEQYF | TGTGCCAGCAGTTTGAGGGACAACACCTACGAGCAGTACTTC | - | TRBV27 | - | TRBJ2-7
CASSDLAGQETQYF | TGTGCCAGCAGCGACCTAGCGGGCCAAGAGACCCAGTACTTC | - | TRBV9 | TRBD2 | TRBJ2-5
CASSFHRATNEKLFF | TGTGCCAGCAGTTTCCACAGAGCAACTAATGAAAAACTGTTTTTT | - | TRBV27 | - | TRBJ1-4
CASRLAGFYEQYF | TGTGCCAGCAGACTAGCGGGGTTCTACGAGCAGTACTTC | - | TRBV5-6 | TRBD2 | TRBJ2-7
CASSYGNGGTSPLHF | TGTGCCAGCAGTTACGGAAACGGGGGGACTTCACCCCTCCACTTT | few | TRBV6-5 | - | TRBJ1-6
CASSEALAGMGNYGYTF | TGTGCCAGCAGTGAAGCGCTGGCGGGAATGGGTAACTATGGCTACACCTTC | - | TRBV2 | - | TRBJ1-2
CASSDSNRETQYF | TGTGCCAGCAGCGATAGCAATAGGGAGACCCAGTACTTC | - | TRBV7-8 | - | TRBJ2-5
CASSALKGNEQYF | TGTGCCAGCAGTGCCCTTAAGGGGAACGAGCAGTACTTC | - | TRBV27 | - | TRBJ2-7
CASFRRSGASPQYF | TGTGCCAGCTTTCGGCGGAGCGGGGCATCTCCGCAGTATTTT | - | TRBV18 | TRBD2 | TRBJ2-3
CARLEATGELFF | TGTGCCAGACTCGAGGCCACCGGGGAGCTGTTTTTT | - | TRBV7-2 | - | TRBJ2-2
CASSLTGGTQETQYF | TGCGCCAGCAGCTTGACAGGGGGAACCCAAGAGACCCAGTACTTC | once | TRBV5-1 | TRBD1 | TRBJ2-5
CASSPRGATGTEAFF | TGTGCCAGCAGCCCCCGGGGGGCGACTGGCACTGAAGCTTTCTTT | - | TRBV7-9 | - | TRBJ1-1
CASSEVLNEQETQYF | TGTGCCAGCAGTGAAGTTCTAAACGAGCAAGAGACCCAGTACTTC | - | TRBV2 | - | TRBJ2-5
CASTWRPAGTDTQYF | TGTGCCAGTACATGGAGACCGGCGGGGACAGATACGCAGTATTTT | - | TRBV2 | - | TRBJ2-3
CASSHPPRGGGSYNEQFF | TGTGCCAGCAGCCACCCCCCTAGGGGGGGAGGGTCCTACAATGAGCAGTTCTTC | - | TRBV7-9 | - | TRBJ2-1
CASSSAERGSYEQYF | TGTGCCAGCAGCTCCGCCGAGCGGGGCTCCTACGAGCAGTACTTC | - | TRBV11-3 | TRBD2 | TRBJ2-7
CASSMWANTEAFF | TGTGCCAGTAGTATGTGGGCCAACACTGAAGCTTTCTTT | - | TRBV19 | - | TRBJ1-1
CASSSPLAGGPEDTQYF | TGTGCCAGCAGCTCTCCCCTAGCGGGGGGGCCAGAGGATACGCAGTATTTT | - | TRBV7-2 | TRBD2 | TRBJ2-3
CSVEEMSGYEQYF | TGCAGCGTTGAAGAGATGTCGGGCTACGAGCAGTACTTC | - | TRBV29-1 | - | TRBJ2-7
CASSPIGGQGLNEQFF | TGCGCCAGCAGCCCTATCGGAGGACAGGGTTTAAATGAGCAGTTCTTC | - | TRBV4-1 | TRBD1 | TRBJ2-1
CASSLPESRGRDTQYF | TGTGCCAGCAGCCTCCCGGAGAGCAGGGGAAGAGATACGCAGTATTTT | once | TRBV11-3 | - | TRBJ2-3
CASSRQGSYNEQFF | TGTGCCAGTAGTCGACAGGGGAGTTACAATGAGCAGTTCTTC | - | TRBV19 | TRBD1 | TRBJ2-1
CASSPTGLAGLEQYF | TGTGCCAGCAGCCCGACAGGACTAGCGGGGTTAGAGCAGTACTTC | - | TRBV5-6 | TRBD2 | TRBJ2-7
CASSQDLDRALAYEQYF | TGCGCCAGCAGCCAAGATCTGGACAGGGCTTTAGCCTACGAGCAGTACTTC | - | TRBV4-1 | TRBD1 | TRBJ2-7
CARRNRGDYTF | TGCGCCAGAAGAAACAGGGGTGACTACACCTTC | - | TRBV5-1 | TRBD1 | TRBJ1-2
CASSQVGGSPLHF | TGCGCCAGCAGCCAAGTGGGCGGGTCACCCCTCCACTTT | few | TRBV4-1 | - | TRBJ1-6
CASRQGLVYEQYF | TGTGCCAGCAGGCAGGGACTAGTCTACGAGCAGTACTTC | - | TRBV7-2 | TRBD2 | TRBJ2-7
CASLDRASGNTIYF | TGTGCCAGTCTAGACAGGGCGTCCGGAAACACCATATATTTT | - | TRBV19 | TRBD1 | TRBJ1-3
CASSRAPRGYNEQFF | TGTGCCAGTAGTAGAGCCCCGAGAGGTTACAATGAGCAGTTCTTC | - | TRBV19 | - | TRBJ2-1
CASQGQCF | TGTGCCTCCCAGGGACAGTGCTTC | - | TRBV30 | TRBD1 | TRBJ2-7
CASTLDLSGGESSYNEQFF | TGCGCCAGCACCCTCGATCTCAGCGGGGGGGAGTCATCCTACAATGAGCAGTTCTTC | - | TRBV4-3 | TRBD2 | TRBJ2-1
CASSLKRGSDTGELFF | TGTGCCAGCAGCTTAAAGAGGGGGTCCGACACCGGGGAGCTGTTTTTT | - | TRBV7-9 | - | TRBJ2-2